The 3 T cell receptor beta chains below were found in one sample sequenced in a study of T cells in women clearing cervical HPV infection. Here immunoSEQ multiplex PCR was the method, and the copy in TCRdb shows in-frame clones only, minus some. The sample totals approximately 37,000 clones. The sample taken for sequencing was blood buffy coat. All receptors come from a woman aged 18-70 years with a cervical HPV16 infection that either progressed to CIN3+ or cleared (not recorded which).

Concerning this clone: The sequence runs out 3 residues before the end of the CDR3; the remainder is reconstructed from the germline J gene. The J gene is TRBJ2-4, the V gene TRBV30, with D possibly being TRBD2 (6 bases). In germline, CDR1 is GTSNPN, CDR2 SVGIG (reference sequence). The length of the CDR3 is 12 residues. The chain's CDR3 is CAWSVMEGGQYF. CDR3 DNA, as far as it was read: TGTGCCTGGAGTGTAATGGAGGGTGGT.

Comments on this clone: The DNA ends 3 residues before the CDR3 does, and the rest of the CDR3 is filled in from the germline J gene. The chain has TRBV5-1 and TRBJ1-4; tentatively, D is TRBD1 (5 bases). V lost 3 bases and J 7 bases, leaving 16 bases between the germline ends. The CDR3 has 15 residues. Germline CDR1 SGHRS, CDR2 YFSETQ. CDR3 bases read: TGCGCCAGCAGCTCGGCGGGGGGAAGTTTTGAAAAA. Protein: CASSSAGGSFEK. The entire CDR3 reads CASSSAGGSFEKLFF.

The part of the CDR3 DNA that was read is TGCGCCAGCAGCGAAGACAGAGACACTGAA. Translating it yields CASSEDRDTE. The whole CDR3 region reads CASSEDRDTEAFF. The chain is built from TRBV5-1 and TRBJ1-1; the D gene is possibly TRBD1 (5 bases). The sequenced fragment ends 3 residues before the CDR3 boundary, so the rest is inferred from the germline J gene. The V end was cut by 4 bases, the J end by 3 bases, with 10 bases between. This CDR3 region has 13 residues. From germline, CDR1 is SGHRS and CDR2 YFSETQ. Drawing the rest from reference TRBV5-1 and TRBJ1-1, the complete variable domain is KAGVTQTPRYLIKTRGQQVTLSCSPISGHRSVSWYQQTPGQGLQFLFEYFSETQRNKGNFPGRFSGRQFSNSRSEMNVSTLELGDSALYLCASSEDRDTEAFFGQGTRLTVV.